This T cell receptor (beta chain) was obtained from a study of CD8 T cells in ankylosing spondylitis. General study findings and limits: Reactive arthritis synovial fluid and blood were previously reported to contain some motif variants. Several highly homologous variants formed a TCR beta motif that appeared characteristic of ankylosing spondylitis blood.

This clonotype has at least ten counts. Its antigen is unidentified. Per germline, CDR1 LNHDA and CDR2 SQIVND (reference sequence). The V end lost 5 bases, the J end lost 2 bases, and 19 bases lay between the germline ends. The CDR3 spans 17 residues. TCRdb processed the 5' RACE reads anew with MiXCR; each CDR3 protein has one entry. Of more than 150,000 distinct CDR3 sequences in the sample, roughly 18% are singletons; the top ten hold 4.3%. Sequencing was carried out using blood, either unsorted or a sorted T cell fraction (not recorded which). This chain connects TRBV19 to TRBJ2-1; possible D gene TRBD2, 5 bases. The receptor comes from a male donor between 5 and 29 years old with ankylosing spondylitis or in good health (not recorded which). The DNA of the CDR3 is TGTGCCAGTAGTCCCGAGCCCACTAGGGTTACCTACAATGAGCAGTTCTTC. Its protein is CASSPEPTRVTYNEQFF.